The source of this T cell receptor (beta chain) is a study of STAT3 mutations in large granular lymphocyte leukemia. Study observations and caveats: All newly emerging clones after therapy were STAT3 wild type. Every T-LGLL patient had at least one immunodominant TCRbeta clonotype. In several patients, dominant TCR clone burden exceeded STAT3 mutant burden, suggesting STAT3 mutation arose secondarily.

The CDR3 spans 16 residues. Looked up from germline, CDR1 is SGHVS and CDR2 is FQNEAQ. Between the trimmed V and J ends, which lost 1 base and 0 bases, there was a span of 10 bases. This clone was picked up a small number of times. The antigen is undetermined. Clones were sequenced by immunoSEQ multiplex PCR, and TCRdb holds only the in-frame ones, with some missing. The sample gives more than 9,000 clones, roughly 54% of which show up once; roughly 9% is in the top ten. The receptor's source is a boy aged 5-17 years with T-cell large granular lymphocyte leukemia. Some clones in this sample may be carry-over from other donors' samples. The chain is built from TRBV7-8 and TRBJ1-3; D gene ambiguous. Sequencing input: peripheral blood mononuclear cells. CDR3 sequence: CASSLGRRSSGNTIYF. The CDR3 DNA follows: TGTGCCAGCAGCTTAGGACGTCGGAGCTCTGGAAACACCATATATTTT.